The next 7 T cell receptor beta chains were all read from a single sample in a study of blood T cell repertoires in COVID-19. The data were produced by immunoSEQ multiplex PCR, yet TCRdb's version contains in-frame clones alone and is incomplete. This sample has more than 65,000 clones, with approximately 75% found just once. Sequencing input: peripheral blood. Receptor source: a human donor in a cohort sampled during active COVID-19.

The chain is built from TRBV5-8 and TRBJ1-5; possibly TRBD1 for D (5 bases). Trimming pared 0 bases from V and 1 base from J, leaving 11 bases between. The CDR3 is 16 residues long. Germline lookup yields CDR1 SGHTS and CDR2 YDEGEE. CDR3 loop: CASSLGQGGSNQPQHF. The CDR3 nucleotides are TGTGCCAGCAGCTTGGGTCAGGGAGGGAGCAATCAGCCCCAGCATTTT.

This clone has a handful of counts. This sequence joins TRBV5-1 and TRBJ2-1; perhaps TRBD1 as D (5 bases). The CDR3 spans 13 residues. CDR1 and CDR2 from the germline V gene are SGHRS and YFSETQ. The germline V and J ends were trimmed by 4 bases and 5 bases, with 10 bases remaining between them. The CDR3 is CASSVTANNEQFF. For the CDR3, the DNA is TGCGCCAGCAGCGTGACAGCAAACAATGAGCAGTTCTTC.

The V gene is TRBV5-1, the J gene TRBJ1-2; 7 nucleotides align to TRBD1. J gave up 3 bases and V 5 bases, and 7 bases lay outside the gene matches. CDR1 is SGHRS, CDR2 YFSETQ, per germline. The CDR3 is 14 residues long. DNA of the CDR3: TGCGCCAGCAGTTACGGGACAGCTGACTATGGCTACACCTTC. Protein product: CASSYGTADYGYTF.

This clone was counted many times. The chain is built from TRBV7-6 and TRBJ2-1, with TRBD2 identical over 14 bases. Per germline, CDR1 SGHVS and CDR2 FNYEAQ. The trim removed 2 bases at V and 7 bases at J, leaving 7 bases unmatched. This CDR3 has 17 amino acids. The CDR3 loop is CASSLFVTSGGGNEQFF. CDR3 DNA: TGTGCCAGCAGCTTATTCGTGACTAGCGGGGGGGGTAATGAGCAGTTCTTC.

V gene TRBV14 combines with J gene TRBJ2-1; the match to TRBD1 covers 7 bases. This CDR3 contains 17 residues. Germline values: CDR1 SGHDN, CDR2 FVKESK. J was trimmed by 7 bases and V by 0 bases; bases with no gene match: 12. The CDR3 DNA sequence: TGTGCCAGCAGCCAAGATCAGGCAGGGGGAAAAAGGAATGAGCAGTTCTTC. It codes for CASSQDQAGGKRNEQFF.

This chain connects TRBV18 to TRBJ1-6, with 7 bases matching TRBD1. With 6 bases clipped from V and 7 bases from J, the junction kept 6 bases outside the gene matches. Germline lookup yields CDR1 KGHSH and CDR2 LQKENI. This CDR3 has 14 residues. The CDR3 nucleotides read TGTGCCAGCTCTTCCGGGACAGAAAATTCACCCCTCCACTTT. This sequence encodes CASSSGTENSPLHF.

CDR3 DNA: TGTGCCAGCAGTTACTCATCCAGAATAGCCAAAAACATTCAGTACTTC. It translates to CASSYSSRIAKNIQYF. V and J are TRBV6-6 and TRBJ2-4; D unresolved. Germline CDR1 MNHNY, CDR2 SVGAGI (reference sequence). CDR3 size: 16 residues. Trimming cost V 0 bases and J 0 bases, with 9 bases left between them.